This entry describes one T cell receptor (beta chain). Its antigen is not yet known. Within one base of it there is no much larger clone, and no base qualities were kept. V drops 8 bases and J drops 5 bases, leaving 16 bases in between. CDR1 and CDR2, looked up from the germline V gene, are MDHEN and SYDVKM. The CDR3 has 13 amino acids, counting the end cysteine and phenylalanine. Solely the CDR3 DNA is kept, with 39 bases framed from the first base. The data are from a study of blood T cell repertoires in COVID-19 (dated by TCRdb to between 2020 and 2021). About the full investigation: Samples from collaborators originated in the United States, Italy and Spain and spanned both the acute and convalescent phases of COVID-19. The material from the prospective study consisted of cDNA or gDNA derived from T cells, B-cell-depleted T cells, or PBMCs. Subjects who had been exposed to COVID-19, were actively infected with it, or had recovered from it provided the deeply sampled blood TCRbeta repertoires that made up the dataset. The repertoires were made available in a free public database intended to serve as a resource for research on the immune response to SARS-CoV-2. The samples were drawn from the first 160 participants of the ongoing ImmuneRACE study and from 1,254 subjects provided by 6 global collaborators. The sample metadata nearly always contained a de-identified subject ID, COVID-19 status, age in years and sex. Where available, HLA class I and class II types were obtained from metadata supplied by the sample provider rather than from assay-based typing.

TCRbeta CDR3 regions were amplified from genomic DNA using the immunoSEQ Assay, a bias-controlled multiplex PCR. In the source study's methods: Within the assay, amplification of reference gene primers was used to estimate how many nucleated cells each sample contained. To quantify the absolute abundance of each unique TCRbeta CDR3 rearrangement, sequence reads were collapsed and filtered. For each sample, productive Simpson clonality was calculated as the square root of Simpson's diversity index over productive rearrangements. TCRdb took this table from immuneACCESS and kept in-frame rearrangements with V and J called. Such tables lack part of the clones; where checked against another copy, unresolved V genes explain under half of the gap, and the rest is unexplained. That table supplies the V and J calls and clone size; D and trimming were determined from the DNA. The sample table lists some 180,000 clones, approximately 80% of them with a count of one. The top ten clonotypes cover around 6.3% of the sample.

One collaborating source in Seattle enrolled patients during active infection and followed them longitudinally through the course of disease. The collaborating institutions used their own protocols to collect whole blood in K2EDTA tubes. For TCRbeta analysis, collaborator samples were shipped as frozen whole blood, as isolated PBMCs, or as DNA extracted from either sample type. General study outcomes and caveats: How much clinical and demographic metadata was included differed by source and by participant, and the metadata was provided uncurated.

Source material: peripheral blood. The TCR comes from a woman aged 40 to 55 with COVID-19, enrolled during active disease. The rearranged chain carries TRBV28 and TRBJ2-7, and possibly TRBD1, on 6 matching bases. Here the CDR3 is given as CASAPGVDDEQYF. The bases read TGTGCCAGCGCCCCAGGGGTGGATGACGAGCAGTACTTC. The variable domain in full, with residues beyond the CDR3 obtained from the reference TRBV28 and TRBJ2-7 genes, is DVKVTQSSRYLVKRTGEKVFLECVQDMDHENMFWYRQDPGLGLRLIYFSYDVKMKEKGDIPEGYSVSREKKERFSLILESASTNQTSMYLCASAPGVDDEQYFGPGTRLTVT.